A single sample is the source of the 22 T cell receptor beta chains below, sequenced in a study of CD8+CD57+ T cells in acquired aplastic anemia. Sequencing was done on patients that had shown CD8+CD57+ cell expansion by flow cytometry. CDR3 and TCR beta VDJ profiling relied on a genomic DNA template. TCRdb ran MiXCR on the reads and lists one entry per CDR3 protein. This table holds 450,000 to 550,000 distinct CDR3 sequences, around 30% found once. Sequenced sample: sorted CD4+, CD8+, or CD8+CD57+ T cells (not recorded which) from PBMCs. Every receptor here comes from a human donor with aplastic anemia.

Details on this clonotype: A read error may explain this, as a much larger clone is one base away. The chain uses TRBV2 and TRBJ2-1, with unresolved D. V lost 8 bases to trimming and J lost 12 bases, with 20 bases between them. CDR1 is SNHLY and CDR2 is FYNNEI in the germline V gene. The CDR3 has 13 amino acids. CDR3 nucleotides: TGTGCCAGCGTCCGGTCCCGCGTTGGTGGGCAGTTCTTC. Protein sequence: CASVRSRVGGQFF.

The J gene is TRBJ1-1, the V gene TRBV6-1, with 7 bases matching TRBD1. CDR3 length: 15 amino acids. Germline-derived CDR1 and CDR2 are MNHNS and SASEGT. V lost 1 base to trimming and J lost 4 bases; unmatched junction nucleotides: 6. The CDR3 DNA follows: TGTGCCAGCAGTGAAGAAGGGGGCTTGGGCACTGAAGCTTTCTTT. It encodes CASSEEGGLGTEAFF.

V gene TRBV4-1 combines with J gene TRBJ1-1; unclear D gene. Trimming removed 0 bases at V and 5 bases at J, with 10 bases between. In germline, CDR1 is MGHRA, CDR2 YSYEKL. CDR3 length equals 14 residues. The CDR3 DNA sequence: TGCGCCAGCAGCCAAGAGGCATCCCGGACTGAAGCTTTCTTT. Amino acids: CASSQEASRTEAFF.

J is TRBJ2-7 and V is TRBV19; D is unresolved. The germline CDR1 and CDR2 sequences are LNHDA and SQIVND (reference sequence). The CDR3 covers 13 residues. V was trimmed by 4 bases and J by 2 bases, leaving 9 bases between them. CDR3 in amino acids: CASSRIEAYEQYF. The CDR3 DNA follows: TGTGCCAGTAGTAGGATAGAAGCCTACGAGCAGTACTTC.

A single count supports this clonotype. A junction end diverges from the germline sequence, so it may reflect a read error. This chain joins TRBV20-1 and TRBJ2-3; possible D gene TRBD2, 6 bases. Germline CDR1 and CDR2: DFQATT and SNEGSKA (reference sequence). CDR3 size: 12 residues. Here the CDR3 DNA reads TGCGGTGCCGGGACTAGCACAGATACGCAGTATTTT. Its protein product is CGAGTSTDTQYF.

This clonotype was observed a handful of times. V is TRBV11-1 and J is TRBJ1-3, with 8 nucleotides matching TRBD1. There are 16 residues in the CDR3. Germline loops: CDR1 SGHAT, CDR2 FQDESV (reference sequence). Losses at the gene ends were 6 bases for V and 2 bases for J; bases not matched to a gene: 9. In DNA, the CDR3 is TGTGCCAGCAGTCCCAGGTCAGGGGGCACTGGAAACACCATATATTTT. It yields the protein CASSPRSGGTGNTIYF.

A word on this clonotype: This clone may be a read error of a much larger clone one base away. The missing conserved phenylalanine or tryptophan at the end of this CDR3 makes a read error likely. The chain couples TRBV20-1 to TRBJ2-5; TRBD2 might be the D (6 bases). Trimming removed 4 bases from V and 5 bases from J, with 14 bases in between. The CDR3 extends over 13 amino acids. Germline V gene lookup returns CDR1 DFQATT and CDR2 SNEGSKA (reference sequence). The CDR3 protein is CSATGLRSETQYL. CDR3 DNA: TGCAGTGCTACGGGACTTCGGTCTGAGACCCAGTACCTC.

V gene TRBV11-2 combines with J gene TRBJ2-3; 12 positions agree with TRBD2. Unmatched junction bases numbered 5, after V lost 5 bases and J lost 2 bases. The germline V gene has CDR1 SGHAT and CDR2 FQNNGV. CDR3 length: 16 amino acids. The CDR3 region has the DNA TGTGCCAGCAGCAGACTAGCGGGAGTCACCACAGATACGCAGTATTTT. The encoded protein is CASSRLAGVTTDTQYF.

This clonotype appeared a few times. The chain employs TRBV2 and TRBJ1-6, with D hard to call. Trimming shortened V by 7 bases and J by 13 bases, and 17 bases separated the two germline ends. The CDR3 totals 13 residues. Germline CDR1 SNHLY, CDR2 FYNNEI. As DNA, the CDR3 is TGTGCCAGCAATAGCACAGTGGGTTCGCCCCTCCACTTT. Translated: CASNSTVGSPLHF. Complete variable domain (other parts from reference TRBV2 and TRBJ1-6): EPEVTQTPSHQVTQMGQEVILRCVPISNHLYFYWYRQILGQKVEFLVSFYNNEISEKSEIFDDQFSVERPDGSNFTLKIRSTKLEDSAMYFCASNSTVGSPLHFGNGTRLTVT.

This clonotype was seen many times. J is TRBJ2-2 and V is TRBV19; the D gene could be TRBD1 or TRBD2 (6 bases each). Trimming stripped 9 bases from V and 3 bases from J, with 17 bases between. Germline values: CDR1 LNHDA, CDR2 SQIVND (reference sequence). The CDR3 sequence is 15 residues long. The CDR3 DNA sequence: TGTGCCAGCTTTGCGGGACAAGGATACACCGGGGAGCTGTTTTTT. Amino acids: CASFAGQGYTGELFF.

The genes are TRBV3-1 and TRBJ1-2; D unresolved. Trimming stripped 0 bases from V and 4 bases from J, with 9 bases between. This CDR3 spans 14 amino acids. Germline V gives CDR1 LGHDT, CDR2 YNNKEL (reference sequence). The chain's CDR3 is CASSQETLTYGYTF. CDR3 DNA sequence: TGTGCCAGCAGCCAAGAAACCCTAACCTATGGCTACACCTTC. Complete variable domain (other parts from reference TRBV3-1 and TRBJ1-2): DTAVSQTPKYLVTQMGNDKSIKCEQNLGHDTMYWYKQDSKKFLKIMFSYNNKELIINETVPNRFSPKSPDKAHLNLHINSLELGDSAVYFCASSQETLTYGYTFGSGTRLTVV.

This clonotype has more than one count but fewer than ten. This may stem from a read error, because a much larger clone lies one nucleotide away. The chain carries TRBV2 and TRBJ2-7, with a possible D match to TRBD1 (6 bases). The V and J ends lost 10 bases and 3 bases respectively, with 19 bases between them. The germline CDR1 and CDR2 sequences are SNHLY and FYNNEI. This CDR3 is 14 amino acids long. The CDR3 region is CANREGSGGYEQYF. DNA for the CDR3: TGTGCCAACAGGGAAGGCAGTGGGGGCTACGAGCAGTACTTC.

V usage is TRBV7-9 and J usage is TRBJ2-2, with D possibly matching TRBD2 (5 bases). The CDR3 length is 13 residues. Germline V gene sequence: CDR1 SEHNR, CDR2 FQNEAQ (reference sequence). CDR3 loop: CAPGVFNTGELFF. CDR3 in DNA: TGTGCTCCCGGGGTTTTTAACACCGGGGAGCTGTTTTTT.

This clonotype was seen only a few times. The chain links TRBV11-1 to TRBJ1-2; 7 nucleotides match TRBD1. This CDR3 has 16 residues. J lost 0 bases, V lost 5 bases, and 9 bases had no gene match. Germline values: CDR1 SGHAT, CDR2 FQDESV (reference sequence). The chain's CDR3 is CASSTPTGTANYGYTF. CDR3 DNA sequence: TGTGCCAGCAGCACTCCGACCGGGACAGCTAACTATGGCTACACCTTC. The variable domain in full, with the rest retrieved from reference TRBV11-1 and TRBJ1-2, is EAEVAQSPRYKITEKSQAVAFWCDPISGHATLYWYRQILGQGPELLVQFQDESVVDDSQLPKDRFSAERLKGVDSTLKIQPAELGDSAMYLCASSTPTGTANYGYTFGSGTRLTVV.

This clonotype occurred a few times. The rearrangement links TRBV9 to TRBJ1-3, with a weak D call TRBD1 (5 bases). Germline lookup yields CDR1 SGDLS and CDR2 YYNGEE. The CDR3 contains 16 residues. V was clipped by 3 bases and J by 0 bases, with 13 bases between them. The CDR3 nucleotides read TGTGCCAGCAGCGCGACAGACCCCGTCTCTGGAAACACCATATATTTT. Its protein is CASSATDPVSGNTIYF.

The rearrangement links TRBV2 to TRBJ1-1; the match to TRBD1 covers 10 bases. This CDR3 has 15 amino acids. V dropped 4 bases and J dropped 1; count of bases not matched to a gene: 3. Germline V gene sequence: CDR1 SNHLY, CDR2 FYNNEI. As DNA, the CDR3 is TGTGCCAGCAGTGTCGACAGGGGGCCGAACACTGAAGCTTTCTTT. It encodes CASSVDRGPNTEAFF.

The chain joins TRBV2 to TRBJ2-7; 9 bases are a match to TRBD1. After removal of 5 bases from V and 6 bases from J, the junction contained 5 bases not matched to a gene. The length of the CDR3 is 13 residues. The germline V gene has CDR1 SNHLY and CDR2 FYNNEI. CDR3: CASSSTGGGEQYF. The DNA of the CDR3 is TGTGCCAGCAGTTCGACAGGGGGAGGCGAGCAGTACTTC. Based on the CDR3 plus reference TRBV2 and TRBJ2-7, the full variable domain is EPEVTQTPSHQVTQMGQEVILRCVPISNHLYFYWYRQILGQKVEFLVSFYNNEISEKSEIFDDQFSVERPDGSNFTLKIRSTKLEDSAMYFCASSSTGGGEQYFGPGTRLTVT.

This clonotype was seen a few times. The chain uses TRBV9 and TRBJ1-5; 8 bases are a match to TRBD1. The CDR3 has 16 residues. Germline V gene data show CDR1 as SGDLS and CDR2 as YYNGEE. The ends lost 4 bases at V and 5 bases at J; junction bases unmatched: 11. The CDR3 here is CASSPRDRTVDQPQHF. The CDR3 DNA sequence: TGTGCCAGCAGCCCCAGGGACAGGACAGTCGATCAGCCCCAGCATTTT.

This clonotype was seen repeatedly, ten times or more. The chain joins TRBV9 to TRBJ1-2, with D unresolved. This CDR3 has 15 amino acids. CDR1 is SGDLS and CDR2 is YYNGEE in the germline V gene. The germline V and J ends were trimmed by 0 bases and 6 bases, with 15 bases remaining between them. The chain's CDR3 is CASSVEGRPMDGYTF. In nucleotides, the CDR3 is TGTGCCAGCAGCGTAGAGGGCAGACCGATGGATGGCTACACCTTC.

The chain joins TRBV5-5 to TRBJ2-7; 10 bases are a match to TRBD1. The closer fit of TRBJ2-1 to the DNA end suggests the J call may be wrong. CDR3 length equals 14 residues. Germline CDR1 and CDR2: SGHKS and YYEKEE (reference sequence). CDR3: CASSRRQGANEQFF. Written as DNA, the CDR3 is TGTGCCAGCAGCAGACGACAGGGGGCTAATGAGCAGTTCTTC.

This clonotype has a handful of counts. J is TRBJ2-5 and V is TRBV12-5; tentative D call: TRBD1 (6 bases). V was pared by 6 bases and J by 6 bases, with 11 bases between. Germline CDR1 is LGHNT and CDR2 is FRNRAP. This CDR3 spans 12 amino acids. CDR3 in amino acids: CASGGTQQTQYF. As DNA, the CDR3 is TGTGCTAGTGGCGGGACACAGCAGACCCAGTACTTC. The variable domain in full, with the rest retrieved from reference TRBV12-5 and TRBJ2-5, is DARVTQTPRHKVTEMGQEVTMRCQPILGHNTVFWYRQTMMQGLELLAYFRNRAPLDDSGMPKDRFSAEMPDATLATLKIQPSEPRDSAVYFCASGGTQQTQYFGPGTRLLVL.

The CDR3: CASRRLAGETYEQYF. The CDR3 bases are TGTGCCAGCAGGAGACTAGCGGGAGAGACCTACGAGCAGTACTTC. The chain is built from TRBV11-1 and TRBJ2-7; TRBD2 matches 12 bases. The CDR3 extends over 15 amino acids. The V segment lost 6 bases and the J segment 2 bases; nucleotides outside the gene matches: 5. Germline V gene sequence: CDR1 SGHAT, CDR2 FQDESV (reference sequence).